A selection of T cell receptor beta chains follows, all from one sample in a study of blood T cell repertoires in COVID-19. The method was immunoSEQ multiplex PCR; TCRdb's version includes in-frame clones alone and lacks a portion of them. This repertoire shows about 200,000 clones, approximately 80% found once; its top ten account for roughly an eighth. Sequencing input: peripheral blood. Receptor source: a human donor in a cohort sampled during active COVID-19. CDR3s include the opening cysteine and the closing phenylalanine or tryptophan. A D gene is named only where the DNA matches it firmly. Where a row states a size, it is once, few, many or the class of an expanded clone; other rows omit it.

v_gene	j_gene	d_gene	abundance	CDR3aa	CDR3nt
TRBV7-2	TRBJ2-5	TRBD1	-	CASTRDRGETQYF	TGTGCCAGCACCCGAGACAGGGGGGAGACCCAGTACTTC
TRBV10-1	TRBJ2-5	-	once	CASSESQVMWQETQYF	TGCGCCAGCAGTGAGTCCCAGGTTATGTGGCAAGAGACCCAGTACTTC
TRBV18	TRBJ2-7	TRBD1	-	CASSPPLWGQGAGEQYF	TGTGCCAGCTCACCCCCTCTTTGGGGGCAGGGGGCCGGAGAGCAGTACTTC
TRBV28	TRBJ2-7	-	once	CASRTGIWEQYF	TGTGCCAGCAGAACAGGGATATGGGAGCAGTACTTC
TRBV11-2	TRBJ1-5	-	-	CASSLVGDSNQPQHF	TGTGCCAGCAGCTTAGTAGGGGATAGCAATCAGCCCCAGCATTTT
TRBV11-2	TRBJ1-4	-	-	CASSLGLTTVEKLFF	TGTGCCAGCAGCTTAGGACTCACCACGGTTGAAAAACTGTTTTTT
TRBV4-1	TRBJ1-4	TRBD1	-	CASSQVTGVEKLFF	TGCGCCAGCAGCCAAGTTACAGGGGTTGAAAAACTGTTTTTT
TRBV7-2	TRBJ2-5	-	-	CASSLAGGGQETQYF	TGTGCCAGCAGCTTAGCGGGAGGGGGCCAAGAGACCCAGTACTTC
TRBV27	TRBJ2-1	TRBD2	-	CASSPSGSGSSYNEQFF	TGTGCCAGCAGTCCCTCGGGTAGCGGGAGCTCCTACAATGAGCAGTTCTTC
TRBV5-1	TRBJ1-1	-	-	CASSLGSVTEAFF	TGCGCCAGCAGCTTGGGGAGTGTCACTGAAGCTTTCTTT
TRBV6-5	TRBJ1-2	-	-	CASSYSSRGDGYTF	TGTGCCAGCAGTTACTCGAGCAGGGGAGATGGCTACACCTTC
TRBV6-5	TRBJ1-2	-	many	CASSPRGAGYGYTF	TGTGCCAGCAGTCCACGGGGGGCCGGCTATGGCTACACCTTC
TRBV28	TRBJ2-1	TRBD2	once	CASNSPRGEREVANEQFF	TGTGCCAGCAACTCCCCCCGAGGGGAGCGGGAGGTGGCCAATGAGCAGTTCTTC
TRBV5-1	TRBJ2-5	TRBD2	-	CASSVAGDQETQYF	TGCGCCAGCAGCGTAGCGGGAGACCAAGAGACCCAGTACTTC
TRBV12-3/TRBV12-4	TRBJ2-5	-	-	CASRAILETQYF	TGTGCCAGCAGAGCTATTCTGGAGACCCAGTACTTC
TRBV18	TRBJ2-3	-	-	CASSEIPTGTDTQYF	TGTGCCAGCTCAGAAATCCCAACGGGGACAGATACGCAGTATTTT
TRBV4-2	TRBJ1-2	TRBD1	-	CASSQADRVQYGYTF	TGTGCCAGCAGCCAAGCCGACAGGGTACAGTATGGCTACACCTTC
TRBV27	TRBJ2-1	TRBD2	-	CASKFGLAAIHEQFF	TGTGCCAGCAAATTCGGGCTAGCGGCCATCCATGAGCAGTTCTTC
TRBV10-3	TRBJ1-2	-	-	CAISEPTGYGYTF	TGTGCCATCAGTGAACCGACGGGTTATGGCTACACCTTC
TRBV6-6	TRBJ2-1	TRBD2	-	CASSPRGSGSNEQFF	TGTGCCAGCAGTCCCCGGGGTAGCGGGAGCAATGAGCAGTTCTTC
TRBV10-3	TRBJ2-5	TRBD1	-	CAINGQGTETQYF	TGTGCCATCAATGGACAGGGGACGGAGACCCAGTACTTC
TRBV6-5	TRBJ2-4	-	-	CASSSSFFLAKNIQYF	TGTGCCAGCAGTTCGTCTTTTTTCTTAGCCAAAAACATTCAGTACTTC
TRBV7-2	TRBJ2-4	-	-	CASSPRQGLAKNIQYF	TGTGCCAGCAGCCCTCGACAGGGACTAGCCAAAAACATTCAGTACTTC
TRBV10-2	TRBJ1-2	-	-	CASSESVQVRGYTF	TGCGCCAGCAGTGAGTCGGTACAGGTCCGAGGCTACACCTTC
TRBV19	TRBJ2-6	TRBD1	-	CASSIGQGSGANVLTF	TGTGCCAGTAGTATAGGACAGGGTTCCGGGGCCAACGTCCTGACTTTC
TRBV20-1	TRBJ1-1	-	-	CSAAGRPEAFF	TGCAGTGCTGCAGGGAGGCCTGAAGCTTTCTTT
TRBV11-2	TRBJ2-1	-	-	CASSLDQRTTAEQFF	TGTGCCAGCAGCTTAGATCAACGCACTACCGCTGAGCAGTTCTTC
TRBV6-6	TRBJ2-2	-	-	CASSSQLQDTGELFF	TGTGCCAGCAGTTCCCAACTTCAAGACACCGGGGAGCTGTTTTTT
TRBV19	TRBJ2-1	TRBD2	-	CASRKGTSEMYNEQFF	TGTGCCAGTAGAAAGGGGACTAGCGAAATGTACAATGAGCAGTTCTTC
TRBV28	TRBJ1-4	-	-	CASSFHSGTPNEKLFF	TGTGCCAGCAGCTTTCACTCCGGGACACCTAATGAAAAACTGTTTTTT
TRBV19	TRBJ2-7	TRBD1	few	CASTRGGPSSYEQYF	TGTGCCAGTACAAGAGGGGGCCCGAGCTCCTACGAGCAGTACTTC
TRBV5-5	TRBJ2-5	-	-	CASSLTRETQYF	TGTGCCAGCAGCCTCACGAGGGAGACCCAGTACTTC
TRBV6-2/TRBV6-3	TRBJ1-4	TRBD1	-	CASSPHYVGTGNEKLFF	TGTGCCAGCAGCCCCCATTACGTCGGGACAGGGAATGAAAAACTGTTTTTT
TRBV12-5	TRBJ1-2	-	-	CASGSDRINYGYTF	TGTGCTAGTGGTTCAGACAGGATAAACTATGGCTACACCTTC
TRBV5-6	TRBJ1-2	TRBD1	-	CASSLPGQANYGYTF	TGTGCCAGCAGCCTGCCGGGACAGGCAAACTATGGCTACACCTTC
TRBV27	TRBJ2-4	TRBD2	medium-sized	CASHGGATGLENIQYF	TGTGCCAGCCACGGGGGGGCCACAGGGCTCGAAAACATTCAGTACTTC
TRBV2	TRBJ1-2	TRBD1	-	CASRDVTGNYGYTF	TGTGCCAGCAGGGACGTGACAGGGAACTATGGCTACACCTTC
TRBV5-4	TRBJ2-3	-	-	CASSLRASDTQYF	TGTGCCAGCAGCTTGCGTGCGTCAGATACGCAGTATTTT
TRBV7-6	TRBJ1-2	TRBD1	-	CASSLARGGADYGYTF	TGTGCCAGCAGCTTAGCTAGAGGGGGCGCTGACTATGGCTACACCTTC
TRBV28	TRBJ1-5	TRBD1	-	CASSLAGGSNQPQHF	TGTGCCAGCAGTTTAGCAGGGGGCTCCAATCAGCCCCAGCATTTT
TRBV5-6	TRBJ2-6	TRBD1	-	CASSLTGAGANVLTF	TGTGCCAGCAGCTTGACAGGGGCCGGGGCCAACGTCCTGACTTTC
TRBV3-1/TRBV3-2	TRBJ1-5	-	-	CASSQGGLSSGGQPQHF	TGTGCCAGCAGCCAAGGAGGACTGTCATCGGGGGGTCAGCCCCAGCATTTT
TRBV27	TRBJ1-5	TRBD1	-	CASRPAGGLNQPQHF	TGTGCCAGCAGACCGGCAGGGGGGCTCAATCAGCCCCAGCATTTT
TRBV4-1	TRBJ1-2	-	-	CASSQSDSIYGYTF	TGCGCCAGCAGCCAGTCGGACAGCATCTATGGCTACACCTTC
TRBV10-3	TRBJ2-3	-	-	CAISASGAYTDTQYF	TGTGCCATCAGTGCTTCAGGGGCCTACACAGATACGCAGTATTTT
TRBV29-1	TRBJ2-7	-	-	CSVEESTTGSEQYF	TGCAGCGTTGAAGAGTCCACTACAGGGTCCGAGCAGTACTTC
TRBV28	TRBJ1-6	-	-	CASSDGGVSPLHF	TGTGCCAGCAGCGACGGGGGGGTTTCACCCCTCCACTTT
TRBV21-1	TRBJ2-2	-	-	CASLTGGIDTGELFF	TGTGCCAGCTTAACAGGGGGCATCGACACCGGGGAGCTGTTTTTT
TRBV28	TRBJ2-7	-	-	CASRWSAGGAYEQYF	TGTGCCAGCAGGTGGAGCGCCGGCGGGGCCTACGAGCAGTACTTC
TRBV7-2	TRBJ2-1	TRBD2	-	CASSFTRGGGAQFF	TGTGCCAGCAGCTTTACGCGCGGGGGAGGGGCGCAGTTCTTC
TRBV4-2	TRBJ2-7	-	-	CASSQGGEIYEQYF	TGTGCCAGCAGCCAAGGTGGGGAGATCTACGAGCAGTACTTC
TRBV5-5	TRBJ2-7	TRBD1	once	CASSAGQGLTYEQYF	TGTGCCAGCAGCGCGGGACAGGGGTTGACCTACGAGCAGTACTTC